This T cell receptor beta chain is drawn from a study of OX40 agonist ivuxolimab in advanced cancers. Study in general: Patient treatment consisted of intravenous ivuxolimab administration every 2 weeks at 0.01 to 10 mg/kg. The diagnoses of dose-escalation patients were hepatocellular carcinoma, melanoma, renal cell or head and neck cancer. Study findings and constraints: Expansion of clones was among the lowest in partial responders at 0.1-3.0 mg/kg.

There are 14 residues in the CDR3. From germline, CDR1 is SGHTA and CDR2 FQGNSA. V trimming: 5 bases; J trimming: 2 bases; junction bases outside the gene matches: 6. Prior autoimmune disease or systemic immunosuppression barred patients. The protocol was immunoSEQ multiplex PCR, while the TCRdb copy is restricted to in-frame clones and leaves out a portion. The data contain 9,500 to 13,000 clones, 65% to 75% of them seen just once; the ten biggest clones take up over 30%. With respect to this clone: The target antigen is unknown.

The sequencing used CD4+ or CD8+ T cells sorted from blood, collected in a trial of the OX40 agonist ivuxolimab. V is TRBV7-2 and J is TRBJ2-7, with 7 bases that match TRBD2. The TCR sequence derives from an adult with an advanced solid tumor such as melanoma, head and neck, liver or kidney cancer. CDR3 protein: CASSQPSGAYEQYF. The DNA of the CDR3 is TGTGCCAGCAGCCAACCTAGCGGTGCCTACGAGCAGTACTTC.